These T cell receptor beta chains were read from a single sample in a study of cytomegalovirus exposure and HLA in healthy donors. Profiling relied on immunoSEQ multiplex PCR, and the TCRdb table lists in-frame clones only, not all of them. The data hold some 140,000 clones, with approximately 61% observed a single time. Specimen: PBMCs. All receptors derive from a human donor in good health. CDR3s include the opening cysteine and the closing phenylalanine or tryptophan. A D gene is named only where the DNA matches it firmly. Only part of the rows carry a size: once, few, many, or a class if the clone is expanded.

v_call: TRBV2; j_call: TRBJ1-4; clone_size: -; d_call: TRBD1; cdr3_length: 14; cdr3_aa: CASSEDRGNEKLFF; cdr3_nt: TGTGCCAGCAGTGAGGACAGGGGGAATGAAAAACTGTTTTTT
v_call: TRBV18; j_call: TRBJ1-2; clone_size: -; d_call: -; cdr3_length: 15; cdr3_aa: CASSPSRGGTYGYTF; cdr3_nt: TGTGCCAGCTCACCAAGCCGGGGGGGGACCTATGGCTACACCTTC
v_call: TRBV15; j_call: TRBJ2-7; clone_size: -; d_call: TRBD1; cdr3_length: 15; cdr3_aa: CATSRTRQGVYEQYF; cdr3_nt: TGTGCCACCAGCAGAACCAGACAGGGGGTTTACGAGCAGTACTTC
v_call: TRBV15; j_call: TRBJ1-6; clone_size: -; d_call: -; cdr3_length: 16; cdr3_aa: CATSRVPPGNNSPLHF; cdr3_nt: TGTGCCACCAGCAGAGTCCCCCCCGGGAATAATTCACCCCTCCACTTT
v_call: TRBV9; j_call: TRBJ2-3; clone_size: -; d_call: TRBD2; cdr3_length: 14; cdr3_aa: CASSGLAGGDTQYF; cdr3_nt: TGTGCCAGCAGTGGACTAGCGGGGGGTGATACGCAGTATTTT
v_call: TRBV18; j_call: TRBJ1-4; clone_size: -; d_call: -; cdr3_length: 13; cdr3_aa: CASSLEADEKLFF; cdr3_nt: TGTGCCAGCTCACTGGAAGCGGATGAAAAACTGTTTTTT
v_call: TRBV27; j_call: TRBJ1-5; clone_size: -; d_call: TRBD1; cdr3_length: 14; cdr3_aa: CASSLDRVGQPQHF; cdr3_nt: TGTGCCAGCAGTTTGGACAGGGTAGGGCAGCCCCAGCATTTT
v_call: TRBV18; j_call: TRBJ2-5; clone_size: -; d_call: -; cdr3_length: 14; cdr3_aa: CASSPGAGFETQYF; cdr3_nt: TGTGCCAGCTCACCTGGAGCGGGCTTTGAGACCCAGTACTTC
v_call: TRBV4-1; j_call: TRBJ2-7; clone_size: few; d_call: TRBD1; cdr3_length: 14; cdr3_aa: CASSQPGQAYEQYF; cdr3_nt: TGCGCCAGCAGCCAACCGGGACAGGCCTACGAGCAGTACTTC
v_call: TRBV5-1; j_call: TRBJ2-7; clone_size: few; d_call: TRBD2; cdr3_length: 16; cdr3_aa: CASSTGTSGSAYEQYF; cdr3_nt: TGCGCCAGCAGCACCGGGACTAGCGGGTCCGCCTACGAGCAGTACTTC
v_call: TRBV7-2; j_call: TRBJ2-7; clone_size: -; d_call: -; cdr3_length: 14; cdr3_aa: CASSTRDTYYEQYF; cdr3_nt: TGTGCCAGCAGCACGAGGGACACTTACTACGAGCAGTACTTC
v_call: TRBV4-1; j_call: TRBJ2-7; clone_size: once; d_call: -; cdr3_length: 16; cdr3_aa: CASSHHRVEGSYEQYF; cdr3_nt: TGCGCCAGCAGCCACCACCGGGTGGAGGGCTCCTACGAGCAGTACTTC
v_call: TRBV18; j_call: TRBJ2-1; clone_size: -; d_call: TRBD2; cdr3_length: 15; cdr3_aa: CASSPRAGAPNEQFF; cdr3_nt: TGTGCCAGCTCACCACGAGCGGGAGCTCCGAATGAGCAGTTCTTC
v_call: TRBV5-6; j_call: TRBJ2-1; clone_size: -; d_call: TRBD2; cdr3_length: 14; cdr3_aa: CASSIGLAYNEQFF; cdr3_nt: TGTGCCAGCAGCATCGGACTAGCCTACAATGAGCAGTTCTTC
v_call: TRBV19; j_call: TRBJ1-2; clone_size: -; d_call: -; cdr3_length: 13; cdr3_aa: CASIRQEDGGYTF; cdr3_nt: TGTGCCAGTATCCGGCAGGAAGATGGGGGCTACACCTTC
v_call: TRBV4-1; j_call: TRBJ2-5; clone_size: -; d_call: -; cdr3_length: 14; cdr3_aa: CASSQVQNQETQYF; cdr3_nt: TGCGCCAGCAGCCAAGTGCAGAACCAAGAGACCCAGTACTTC
v_call: TRBV28; j_call: TRBJ2-2; clone_size: once; d_call: TRBD2; cdr3_length: 18; cdr3_aa: CASNPPGLAGETTGELFF; cdr3_nt: TGTGCCAGCAATCCTCCGGGACTAGCGGGAGAAACCACCGGGGAGCTGTTTTTT
v_call: TRBV11-3; j_call: TRBJ2-7; clone_size: -; d_call: TRBD2; cdr3_length: 13; cdr3_aa: CASTLGTIYEQYF; cdr3_nt: TGTGCCAGCACCCTCGGGACTATCTACGAGCAGTACTTC
v_call: TRBV10-3; j_call: TRBJ2-7; clone_size: -; d_call: TRBD2; cdr3_length: 14; cdr3_aa: CATRGGAGENEQYF; cdr3_nt: TGTGCCACCAGGGGAGGAGCGGGAGAGAACGAGCAGTACTTC
v_call: TRBV9; j_call: TRBJ2-3; clone_size: -; d_call: TRBD2; cdr3_length: 14; cdr3_aa: CASSLAGEVDTQYF; cdr3_nt: TGTGCCAGCAGCCTAGCGGGAGAGGTAGATACGCAGTATTTT
v_call: TRBV27; j_call: TRBJ2-7; clone_size: once; d_call: TRBD2; cdr3_length: 16; cdr3_aa: CASSLSFSGSGVEQYF; cdr3_nt: TGTGCCAGCAGTTTGAGTTTTAGCGGGAGTGGGGTCGAGCAGTACTTC
v_call: TRBV12-5; j_call: TRBJ1-1; clone_size: few; d_call: TRBD1; cdr3_length: 15; cdr3_aa: CASGLATGATTEAFF; cdr3_nt: TGTGCTAGTGGTTTGGCGACAGGGGCGACCACTGAAGCTTTCTTT
v_call: TRBV7-3; j_call: TRBJ2-1; clone_size: -; d_call: -; cdr3_length: 13; cdr3_aa: CASSLISGYEQFF; cdr3_nt: TGTGCCAGCAGCTTAATTAGCGGTTATGAGCAGTTCTTC
v_call: TRBV11-2; j_call: TRBJ1-1; clone_size: few; d_call: TRBD1; cdr3_length: 15; cdr3_aa: CASSLGWDRGYEAFF; cdr3_nt: TGTGCCAGCAGCTTAGGGTGGGACAGGGGCTATGAAGCTTTCTTT
v_call: TRBV6-1; j_call: TRBJ1-1; clone_size: few; d_call: -; cdr3_length: 13; cdr3_aa: CASSEPPGVAAFF; cdr3_nt: TGTGCCAGCAGTGAGCCACCAGGGGTCGCCGCTTTCTTT
v_call: TRBV28; j_call: TRBJ2-1; clone_size: -; d_call: -; cdr3_length: 14; cdr3_aa: CASSSPDTYNEQFF; cdr3_nt: TGTGCCAGCAGTTCTCCGGACACCTACAATGAGCAGTTCTTC
v_call: TRBV11-2; j_call: TRBJ2-1; clone_size: -; d_call: TRBD2; cdr3_length: 16; cdr3_aa: CASSAQTSRIYNEQFF; cdr3_nt: TGTGCCAGCAGCGCTCAGACTAGCCGAATCTACAATGAGCAGTTCTTC
v_call: TRBV11-1; j_call: TRBJ2-4; clone_size: -; d_call: -; cdr3_length: 15; cdr3_aa: CASSLGSGSKNIQYF; cdr3_nt: TGTGCCAGCAGCTTGGGGTCGGGATCCAAAAACATTCAGTACTTC
v_call: TRBV7-7; j_call: TRBJ2-2; clone_size: -; d_call: -; cdr3_length: 15; cdr3_aa: CASSPTSDSTGELFF; cdr3_nt: TGTGCTAGCAGCCCTACCTCGGACAGCACCGGGGAGCTGTTTTTT
v_call: TRBV6-5; j_call: TRBJ2-3; clone_size: few; d_call: TRBD2; cdr3_length: 15; cdr3_aa: CASRPPSGRPHTQYF; cdr3_nt: TGTGCCAGCAGACCGCCTAGCGGGAGGCCGCATACGCAGTATTTT
v_call: TRBV13; j_call: TRBJ2-7; clone_size: -; d_call: TRBD1; cdr3_length: 13; cdr3_aa: CASSSGQGYEQYF; cdr3_nt: TGTGCCAGCAGCAGCGGACAGGGCTACGAGCAGTACTTC
v_call: TRBV6-4; j_call: TRBJ2-3; clone_size: -; d_call: -; cdr3_length: 12; cdr3_aa: CASSDSGATQYF; cdr3_nt: TGTGCCAGCAGTGACTCGGGGGCTACGCAGTATTTT
v_call: TRBV19; j_call: TRBJ1-5; clone_size: few; d_call: TRBD1; cdr3_length: 15; cdr3_aa: CASRYRDRLSGAQHF; cdr3_nt: TGTGCCAGTAGGTACCGGGACAGGCTTTCTGGGGCCCAGCATTTT
v_call: TRBV15; j_call: TRBJ2-1; clone_size: -; d_call: -; cdr3_length: 16; cdr3_aa: CATSGGAAVNYNEQFF; cdr3_nt: TGTGCCACCAGCGGGGGGGCAGCGGTTAACTACAATGAGCAGTTCTTC
v_call: TRBV12-5; j_call: TRBJ2-2; clone_size: -; d_call: TRBD1; cdr3_length: 17; cdr3_aa: CASGLAVGTGNTGELFF; cdr3_nt: TGTGCTAGTGGTTTGGCCGTCGGGACAGGGAACACCGGGGAGCTGTTTTTT
v_call: TRBV10-2; j_call: TRBJ2-7; clone_size: few; d_call: TRBD1; cdr3_length: 15; cdr3_aa: CASSELDRGHYEQYF; cdr3_nt: TGCGCCAGCAGTGAGTTGGACAGGGGGCACTACGAGCAGTACTTC
v_call: TRBV7-3; j_call: TRBJ2-7; clone_size: -; d_call: -; cdr3_length: 14; cdr3_aa: CASSLGDPGDEQYF; cdr3_nt: TGTGCCAGCAGCTTAGGGGACCCGGGGGACGAGCAGTACTTC
v_call: TRBV7-2; j_call: TRBJ1-2; clone_size: -; d_call: -; cdr3_length: 16; cdr3_aa: CASSSHFEKANYGYTF; cdr3_nt: TGTGCCAGCAGCTCTCATTTCGAGAAAGCTAACTATGGCTACACCTTC
v_call: TRBV11-2; j_call: TRBJ2-2; clone_size: -; d_call: TRBD1; cdr3_length: 17; cdr3_aa: CASSFNLRQGDTGELFF; cdr3_nt: TGTGCCAGCAGCTTCAATCTCCGACAGGGGGATACCGGGGAGCTGTTTTTT
v_call: TRBV30; j_call: TRBJ1-5; clone_size: -; d_call: -; cdr3_length: 13; cdr3_aa: CAWRVGGGQPQHF; cdr3_nt: TGTGCCTGGAGAGTGGGGGGGGGTCAGCCCCAGCATTTT
v_call: TRBV10-3; j_call: TRBJ2-3; clone_size: -; d_call: -; cdr3_length: 14; cdr3_aa: CAISPGHFTDTQYF; cdr3_nt: TGTGCCATCAGTCCGGGACACTTCACAGATACGCAGTATTTT
v_call: TRBV6-5; j_call: TRBJ2-3; clone_size: -; d_call: TRBD2; cdr3_length: 13; cdr3_aa: CASTDLAGGTQYF; cdr3_nt: TGTGCCAGCACGGATCTGGCGGGAGGGACGCAGTATTTT
v_call: TRBV27; j_call: TRBJ1-2; clone_size: -; d_call: -; cdr3_length: 15; cdr3_aa: CASSLIGSQAFGYTF; cdr3_nt: TGTGCCAGCAGTTTAATCGGCAGCCAGGCCTTTGGCTACACCTTC
v_call: TRBV11-1; j_call: TRBJ2-7; clone_size: few; d_call: -; cdr3_length: 13; cdr3_aa: CASSPTDSYEQYF; cdr3_nt: TGTGCCAGCAGCCCGACTGACAGCTACGAGCAGTACTTC
v_call: TRBV7-8; j_call: TRBJ2-2; clone_size: few; d_call: -; cdr3_length: 15; cdr3_aa: CASSERRYGGGELFF; cdr3_nt: TGTGCCAGCAGCGAGAGGAGGTATGGCGGCGGGGAGCTGTTTTTT
v_call: TRBV4-1; j_call: TRBJ1-4; clone_size: few; d_call: TRBD1; cdr3_length: 15; cdr3_aa: CASSPPDRVDEKLFF; cdr3_nt: TGCGCCAGCAGCCCTCCGGACAGGGTGGATGAAAAACTGTTTTTT
v_call: TRBV4-1; j_call: TRBJ1-5; clone_size: few; d_call: -; cdr3_length: 14; cdr3_aa: CASSPEHSNQPQHF; cdr3_nt: TGCGCCAGCAGCCCCGAACATAGCAATCAGCCCCAGCATTTT